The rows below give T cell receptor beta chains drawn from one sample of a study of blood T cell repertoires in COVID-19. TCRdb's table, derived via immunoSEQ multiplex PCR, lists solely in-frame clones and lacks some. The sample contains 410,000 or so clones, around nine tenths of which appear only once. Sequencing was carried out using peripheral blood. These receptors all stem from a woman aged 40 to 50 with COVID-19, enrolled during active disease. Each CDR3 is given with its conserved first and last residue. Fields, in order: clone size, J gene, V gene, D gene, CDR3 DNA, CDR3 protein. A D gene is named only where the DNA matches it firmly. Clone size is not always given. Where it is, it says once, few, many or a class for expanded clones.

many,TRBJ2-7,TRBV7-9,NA,TGTGCCAGCAGCTCTTTTGAGGGTTACGAGCAGTACTTC,CASSSFEGYEQYF
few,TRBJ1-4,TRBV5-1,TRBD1,TGCGCCAGCAGCTCCGGGACAGGGACCAATGAAAAACTGTTTTTT,CASSSGTGTNEKLFF
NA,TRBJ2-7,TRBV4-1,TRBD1,TGCGCCAGCAGCCAAGGACTGACAGGGAACTACGAGCAGTACTTC,CASSQGLTGNYEQYF
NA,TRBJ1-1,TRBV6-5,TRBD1,TGTGCCAGCAGCGGAAGGGACAGGGGGTCTGAAGCTTTCTTT,CASSGRDRGSEAFF
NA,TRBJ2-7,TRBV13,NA,TGTGCCAGCAGCCCCCCATCCCAGGGGTTCTACGAGCAGTACTTC,CASSPPSQGFYEQYF
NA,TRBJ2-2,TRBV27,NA,TGTGCCAGCAGTCCCAGGGGCACCGGGGAGCTGTTTTTT,CASSPRGTGELFF
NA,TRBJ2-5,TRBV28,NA,TGTGCCAGTTTAATCCGGGACAGCGGGCAAGAGACCCAGTACTTC,CASLIRDSGQETQYF
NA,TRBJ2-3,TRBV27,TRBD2,TGTGCCAGCAGTTTACGCGTCGCGGGAGGGGATACGCAGTATTTT,CASSLRVAGGDTQYF
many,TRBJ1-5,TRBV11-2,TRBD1,TGTGCCAGCAGCTTAGACCCGGGACAGGGCTTTTCGGATAGCAATCAGCCCCAGCATTTT,CASSLDPGQGFSDSNQPQHF
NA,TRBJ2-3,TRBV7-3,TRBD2,TGTGCCAGCAGCCCCACCGTACTAGCGGGAGTGGGAGATACGCAGTATTTT,CASSPTVLAGVGDTQYF
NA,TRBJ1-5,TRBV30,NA,TGTGCCTGGAGTAAATCCACGTGGGGAGGTAGCAATCAGCCCCAGCATTTT,CAWSKSTWGGSNQPQHF
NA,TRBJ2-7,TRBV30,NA,TGTGCCTGGAGGCGGGGCTCCTACGAGCAGTACTTC,CAWRRGSYEQYF
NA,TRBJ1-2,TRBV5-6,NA,TGTGCCAGCAGCCCTGACAGGCCCCTTAACTATGGCTACACCTTC,CASSPDRPLNYGYTF
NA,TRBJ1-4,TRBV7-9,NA,TGTGCCAGCAGCTTCTGGGGGGGAATTGCAACTAATGAAAAACTGTTTTTT,CASSFWGGIATNEKLFF
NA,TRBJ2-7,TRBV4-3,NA,TGCGCCAGCAGCCAAGATGAGGGTCGGGAGCAGTACTTC,CASSQDEGREQYF
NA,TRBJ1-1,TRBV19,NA,TGTGCCGTAGGAGATATCGACACTGAAGCTTTCTTT,CAVGDIDTEAFF
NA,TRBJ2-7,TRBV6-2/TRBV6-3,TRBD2,TGTGCCAGCAGTTATGGCCTAGCGGGATACGAGCAGTACTTC,CASSYGLAGYEQYF
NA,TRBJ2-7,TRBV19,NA,TGTGCCAGTAGTATAGTTGGGCTAAGCTCCTACGAGCAGTACTTC,CASSIVGLSSYEQYF
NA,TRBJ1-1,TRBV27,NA,TGTGCCAGCAGTTTATCCCATGGAGGGATCACCGAAGCTTTCTTT,CASSLSHGGITEAFF
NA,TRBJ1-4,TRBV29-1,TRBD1,TGCAGCGTTGAAGATAAGACAGGGCTTCAGAATGAAAAACTGTTTTTT,CSVEDKTGLQNEKLFF
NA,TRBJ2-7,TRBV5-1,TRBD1,TGCGCCAGCAGCTTCACGGACAGGGGGGGCGAGCAGTACTTC,CASSFTDRGGEQYF
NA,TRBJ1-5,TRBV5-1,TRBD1,TGCGCCAGCAGCCGGACAGGAGGTCAGCCCCAGCATTTT,CASSRTGGQPQHF
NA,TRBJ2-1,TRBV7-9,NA,TGTGCCAGCACCGGGGGCGATGAGCAGTTCTTC,CASTGGDEQFF
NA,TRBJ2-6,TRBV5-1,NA,TGCGCCAGCAGCCCTCAGGCCTCTGGGGCCAACGTCCTGACTTTC,CASSPQASGANVLTF
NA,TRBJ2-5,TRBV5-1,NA,TGCGCCAGCGGATACAGGGTAGGGGAGACCCAGTACTTC,CASGYRVGETQYF